This T cell receptor beta chain emerged from a study of shared clonotypes between healthy human individuals. The naive CD8 population came from CD45RO-negative cells selected for CCR7, without terminally differentiated effector memory CD45RA+ cells. Sequencing was performed with immunoSEQ multiplex PCR; in TCRdb, only in-frame clones are kept and a portion is missing. The table lists approximately 840,000 clones, just over 95% of them singletons. Germline CDR1 LGHNA, CDR2 YSLEER. The CDR3 contains 16 residues. Trimming took off 1 base at V and 4 bases at J, with 13 bases between the two ends. Sequencing was carried out using naive CD8+ T cells sorted from blood. The sequence was obtained from a man aged 30 to 45 in good health. J is TRBJ2-2 and V is TRBV4-3, with D unclear. The CDR3 DNA follows: TGCGCCAGCAGCCAAGCTACAGCGACCCTCACCGGGGAGCTGTTTTTT. It is translated as CASSQATATLTGELFF.